This is a list of T cell receptor beta chains from one sample in a study of technical replicates of blood from a handful of donors. TCRdb keeps only in-frame clones here, not all; method: immunoSEQ multiplex PCR. The sample holds fewer than 90,000 clones, 85% to 95% seen once. Sequences were obtained from T cells isolated from PBMCs. The receptors shown here come from a human donor in good health. The conserved cysteine and the conserved F or W are not part of the CDR3 here.

>TRBV29-1
SVEGTVPYEQY
>TRBV29-1
SVETGSSYNEQF
>TRBV6-5
ASSSGTGSSGNTIY
>TRBV7-9
ASSLGGDSPLH
>TRBV7-9
ASSPGGGQPQH
>TRBV11-2
ASSFAGTGGDEQY
>TRBV4-1
ASSQVSGRSSSYNEQF
>TRBV7-2
ASSGGTVPPLYGYT
>TRBV5-4
ASSVSRDSTYEQY
>TRBV27
ASSATSTAYNEQF
>TRBV9
ASSAGLAGDVGEQF
>TRBV18
ASSQITPSSGANVLT
>TRBV10-3
AISESGRRGTYEQY
>TRBV6-5
ASSYRTSGNYEQF
>TRBV29-1
SGGTGPIPYEQF
>TRBV7-3
ASSLWSGDEQF
>TRBV19
ASSSGQALFFNEKLF
>TRBV7-9
ASSFQGQLTNEKLF
>TRBV15
ATSRDGRDTEAF
>TRBV28
ASRTAGVTEAF
>TRBV11-3
ASSFLTLDREDYGYT
>TRBV27
ASSDRVFTEAF
>TRBV5-6
ASSLGSGTEYGYT
>TRBV27
ASRQKAPYSALEAEAF
>TRBV2
ASSLRRSGELF
>TRBV18
ASSPSVNTEAF
>TRBV7-2
ASSPRQGGGYT
>TRBV7-9
ASSASLLAGVDTQY
>TRBV28
ASRQDSYSNQPQH
>TRBV27
ASRGSSISSTDTQY
>TRBV4-2
ASSQQGKLQAGANVLT
>TRBV19
ASNRGSNQPQH
>TRBV4-1
ASSQAVPQSASDYEQY
>TRBV19
ASRMPGQKIKGGGYT
>TRBV28
ASSGQESSYEQY
>TRBV7-2
ASSALHQPQH
>TRBV9
ASSVQPLRGINSPLH
>TRBV5-1
ASSLGQGYYEQY
>TRBV18
ASSPLVTSGRSFYNEQF
>TRBV11-2
ASSRGLAGAANTGELF
>TRBV11-3
ASSGTSENTQY
>TRBV5-1
ASSSGGQGADIQY
>TRBV30
AWSSSSSGNTIY
>TRBV6-1
ASSESQGTGYEKLF
>TRBV11-2
ASSTRPLAVNTEAF
>TRBV4-1
ASSQWRYEKLF
>TRBV30
AWSPGTEAF
>TRBV19
ATGTQGAYEQY
>TRBV6-5
ASSPGLADNNEQF
>TRBV19
ASSSGYEQF
>TRBV5-6
ASSLDTDNSYEQY
>TRBV6-5
ASSSSHGFMNTEAF
>TRBV29-1
SVKGQVNTEAF
>TRBV14
ASSPQGYGYT
>TRBV27
ASSLLGSNNEQF
>TRBV6-1
ASSEDRYGYT
>TRBV21-1
ASSKDGDPGQGRLETQY